The present T cell receptor beta chain was sequenced within a study of blood T cell repertoires in COVID-19 (dated by TCRdb to 2018 to 2020). Background for the entire study: Samples covering the acute and convalescent phases of COVID-19 were provided by collaborators in the United States, Italy and Spain. The samples were drawn from two sources: the first 160 participants of the ongoing ImmuneRACE study, and 1,200 or so subjects contributed by 6 global collaborators. Sample metadata almost always included a de-identified subject ID, COVID-19 status, age in years and sex. HLA class I and class II types, where available, came from metadata supplied by the sample provider rather than from assay-based typing. The repertoires were made available in a free public database intended to serve as a resource for research on the immune response to SARS-CoV-2. Subjects who had been exposed to COVID-19, were actively infected with it, or had recovered from it provided the deeply sampled blood TCRbeta repertoires that made up the dataset. The material from the prospective study consisted of cDNA or gDNA derived from T cells, B-cell-depleted T cells, or PBMCs. General findings and caveats noted by the study authors: How much clinical and demographic metadata was included differed by source and by participant, and the metadata was provided uncurated.

In regard to this clone: No antigen is known for it. Per-base quality was not reported, and no clone a single base away is much larger than it.

The immunoSEQ Assay, a bias-controlled multiplex PCR, was used to amplify TCRbeta CDR3 regions from genomic DNA. Per the authors' processing: The number of nucleated cells in each sample was estimated by amplification of reference gene primers within the assay. Sequence reads were collapsed and filtered to measure the absolute abundance of every unique TCRbeta CDR3 rearrangement. For each sample, productive Simpson clonality was calculated by taking the square root of Simpson's diversity index across productive rearrangements. The table was pulled from immuneACCESS by TCRdb, which kept in-frame rearrangements only. Such tables lose some clones; where checked, under half of the loss comes from unresolved V genes, and the rest has no known cause. V and J calls and clone size are as listed in that table; D and trimming were resolved from the DNA. Within this sample are 150,000 to 200,000 clones, with about 76% of them counted one time only. More than 6.5% of the sample is in the top ten clones.

Each collaborating institution followed its own protocols to collect whole blood in K2EDTA tubes. For TCRbeta analysis, collaborators shipped samples as frozen whole blood, isolated PBMCs, or DNA extracted from either of those sample types. The sequencing input was peripheral blood. This sequence originates from a woman aged 50 to 65 with active or convalescent COVID-19.

The nucleotides read TGTGCCAGCAGTCCTGCGAGGGGGCCGAACACTGAAGCTTTCTTT. Its protein is CASSPARGPNTEAFF. The chain was built from TRBV6-5 and TRBJ1-1, with TRBD1 identical over 7 junction bases. V has 5 bases trimmed and J has 1 base trimmed; junction bases matching no gene number 7. CDR1 is given as MNHEY and CDR2 as SVGAGI, both from the germline V gene. Measured from the cysteine to the phenylalanine, the CDR3 is 15 residues long. The kept DNA is CDR3 alone, 45 bases in frame from the first base.